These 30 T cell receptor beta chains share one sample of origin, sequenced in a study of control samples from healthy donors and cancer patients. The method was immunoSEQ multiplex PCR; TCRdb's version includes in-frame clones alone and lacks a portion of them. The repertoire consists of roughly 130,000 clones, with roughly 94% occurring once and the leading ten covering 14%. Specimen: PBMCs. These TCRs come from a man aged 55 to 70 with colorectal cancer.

CDR3 coding DNA: TGTGCTAGTGGTTCCCTAAGGACAGGGAGCCACTATGGCTACACCTTC. It yields the protein CASGSLRTGSHYGYTF. This chain links TRBV12-5 with TRBJ1-2; 8 positions match TRBD1. Looked up from germline, CDR1 is LGHNT and CDR2 is FRNRAP. The ends lost 4 bases at V and 3 bases at J; junction bases unmatched: 10. The CDR3 contains 16 residues.

CDR3 loop: CASISGGANTYNEQFF. CDR3 coding DNA: TGTGCCAGCATCAGCGGGGGGGCGAACACCTACAATGAGCAGTTCTTC. The chain uses TRBV28 and TRBJ2-1, with 10 positions matching TRBD2. The CDR3 consists of 16 residues. J was trimmed by 2 bases and V by 7 bases; bases with no gene match: 8. Germline V lookup: CDR1 MDHEN, CDR2 SYDVKM.

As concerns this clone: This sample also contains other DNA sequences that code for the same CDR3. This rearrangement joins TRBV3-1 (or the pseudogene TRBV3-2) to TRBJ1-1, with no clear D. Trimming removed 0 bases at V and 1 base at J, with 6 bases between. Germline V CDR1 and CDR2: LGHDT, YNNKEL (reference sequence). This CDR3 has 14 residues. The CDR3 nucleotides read TGTGCCAGCAGCCAAGAGGGAGGGAACACTGAAGCTTTCTTT. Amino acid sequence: CASSQEGGNTEAFF.

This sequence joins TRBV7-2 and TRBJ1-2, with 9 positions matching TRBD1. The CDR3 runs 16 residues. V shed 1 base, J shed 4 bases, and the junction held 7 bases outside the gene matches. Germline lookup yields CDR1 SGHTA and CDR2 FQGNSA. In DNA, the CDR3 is TGTGCCAGCAGCTTAGGGGGGACAGGGCAGGGCTATGGCTACACCTTC. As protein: CASSLGGTGQGYGYTF. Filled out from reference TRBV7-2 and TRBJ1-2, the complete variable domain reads GAGVSQSPSNKVTEKGKDVELRCDPISGHTALYWYRQSLGQGLEFLIYFQGNSAPDKSGLPSDRFSAERTGGSVSTLTIQRTQQEDSAVYLCASSLGGTGQGYGYTFGSGTRLTVV.

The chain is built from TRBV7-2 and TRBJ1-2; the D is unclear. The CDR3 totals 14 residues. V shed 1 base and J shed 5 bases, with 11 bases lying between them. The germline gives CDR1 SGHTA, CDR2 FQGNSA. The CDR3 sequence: CASSLGTMEYGYTF. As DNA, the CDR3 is TGTGCCAGCAGCTTAGGGACTATGGAGTATGGCTACACCTTC.

The DNA for the CDR3 is TGTGCCAGCAGCTTAGGGCTAGCGGGGGGGCACGATACGCAGTATTTT. It codes for CASSLGLAGGHDTQYF. This chain links TRBV7-9 with TRBJ2-3, with 12 bases matching TRBD2. This CDR3 has 16 amino acids. The V gene end was trimmed by 1 base and the J gene end by 6 bases; junction bases not matched to a gene: 5. The germline CDR1 and CDR2 sequences are SEHNR and FQNEAQ (reference sequence).

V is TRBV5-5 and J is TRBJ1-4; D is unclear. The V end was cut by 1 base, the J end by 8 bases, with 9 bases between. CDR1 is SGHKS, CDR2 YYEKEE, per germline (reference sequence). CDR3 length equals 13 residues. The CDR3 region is CASSLTPGEKLFF. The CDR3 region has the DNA TGTGCCAGCAGCTTGACCCCGGGGGAAAAACTGTTTTTT.

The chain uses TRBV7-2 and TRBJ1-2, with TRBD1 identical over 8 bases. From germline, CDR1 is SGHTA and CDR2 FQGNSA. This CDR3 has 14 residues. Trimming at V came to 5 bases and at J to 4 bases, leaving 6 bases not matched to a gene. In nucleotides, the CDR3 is TGTGCCAGCAGCCCCGACAGGGGCGTCTATGGCTACACCTTC. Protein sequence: CASSPDRGVYGYTF.

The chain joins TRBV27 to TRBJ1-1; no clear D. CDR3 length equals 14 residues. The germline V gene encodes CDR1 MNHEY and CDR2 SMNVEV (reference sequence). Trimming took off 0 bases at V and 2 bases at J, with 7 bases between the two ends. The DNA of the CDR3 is TGTGCCAGCAGTTTATCGGGCGGAAACACTGAAGCTTTCTTT. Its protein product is CASSLSGGNTEAFF.

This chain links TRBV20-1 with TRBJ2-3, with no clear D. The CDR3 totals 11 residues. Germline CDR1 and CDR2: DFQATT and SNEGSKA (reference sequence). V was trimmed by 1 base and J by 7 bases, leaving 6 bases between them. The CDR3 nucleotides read TGCAGTGCTAGAGGTGAATATACGCAGTATTTT. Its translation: CSARGEYTQYF.

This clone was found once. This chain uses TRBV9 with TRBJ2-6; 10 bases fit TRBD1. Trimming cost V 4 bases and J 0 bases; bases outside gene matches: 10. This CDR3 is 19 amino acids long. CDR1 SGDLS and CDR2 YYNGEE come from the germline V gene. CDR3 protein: CASSTRDRGPNSGANVLTF. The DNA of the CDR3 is TGTGCCAGCAGCACCCGGGACAGGGGCCCTAACTCTGGGGCCAACGTCCTGACTTTC.

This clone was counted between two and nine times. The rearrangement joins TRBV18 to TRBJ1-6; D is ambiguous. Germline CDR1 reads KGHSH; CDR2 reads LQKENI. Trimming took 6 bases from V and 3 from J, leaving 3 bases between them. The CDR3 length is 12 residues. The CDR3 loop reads CASSLYNSPLHF. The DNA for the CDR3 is TGTGCCAGCTCCCTCTATAATTCACCCCTCCACTTT.

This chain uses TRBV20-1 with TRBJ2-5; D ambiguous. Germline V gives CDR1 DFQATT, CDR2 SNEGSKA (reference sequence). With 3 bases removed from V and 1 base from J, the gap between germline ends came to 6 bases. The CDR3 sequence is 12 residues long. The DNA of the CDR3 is TGCAGTGCTAGTATCCTCCAAGAGACCCAGTACTTC. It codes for CSASILQETQYF.

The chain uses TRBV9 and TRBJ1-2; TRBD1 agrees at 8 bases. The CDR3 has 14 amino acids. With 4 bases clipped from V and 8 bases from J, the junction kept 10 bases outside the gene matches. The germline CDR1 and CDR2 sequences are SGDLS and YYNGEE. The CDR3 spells CASSPRTGMEGYTF. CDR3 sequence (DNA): TGTGCCAGCAGCCCCCGGACAGGGATGGAAGGCTACACCTTC.

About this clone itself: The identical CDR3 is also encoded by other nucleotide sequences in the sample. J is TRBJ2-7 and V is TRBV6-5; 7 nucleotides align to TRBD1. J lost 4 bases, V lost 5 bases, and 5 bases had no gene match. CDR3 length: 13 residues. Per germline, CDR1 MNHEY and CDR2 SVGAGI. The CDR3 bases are TGTGCCAGCAGTCGACAGGGTCCTTACGAGCAGTACTTC. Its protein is CASSRQGPYEQYF.

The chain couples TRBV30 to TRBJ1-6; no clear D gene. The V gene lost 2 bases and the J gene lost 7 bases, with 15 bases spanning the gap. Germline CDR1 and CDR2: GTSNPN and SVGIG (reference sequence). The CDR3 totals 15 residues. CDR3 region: CAWSFGGSNNSPLHF. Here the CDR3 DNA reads TGTGCCTGGAGTTTTGGAGGGAGCAACAATTCACCCCTCCACTTT.

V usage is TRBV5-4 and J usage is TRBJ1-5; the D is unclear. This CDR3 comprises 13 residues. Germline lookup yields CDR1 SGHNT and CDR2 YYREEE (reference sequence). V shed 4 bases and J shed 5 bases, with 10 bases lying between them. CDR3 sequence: CASSLGLDQPQHF. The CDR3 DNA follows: TGTGCCAGCAGCCTAGGTCTCGATCAGCCCCAGCATTTT.

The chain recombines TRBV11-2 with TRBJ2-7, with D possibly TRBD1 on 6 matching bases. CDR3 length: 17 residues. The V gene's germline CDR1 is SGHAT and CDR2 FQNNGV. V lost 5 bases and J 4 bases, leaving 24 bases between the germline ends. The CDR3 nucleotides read TGTGCCAGCAGCCGCCCGTTACGGGACACGGTATCTTACGAGCAGTACTTC. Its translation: CASSRPLRDTVSYEQYF.

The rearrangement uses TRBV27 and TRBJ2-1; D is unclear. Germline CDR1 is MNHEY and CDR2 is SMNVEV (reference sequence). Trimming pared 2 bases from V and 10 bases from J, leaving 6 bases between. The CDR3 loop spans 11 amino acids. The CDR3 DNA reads TGTGCCAGCAGTTTAGGAGACGAGCAGTTCTTC. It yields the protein CASSLGDEQFF.

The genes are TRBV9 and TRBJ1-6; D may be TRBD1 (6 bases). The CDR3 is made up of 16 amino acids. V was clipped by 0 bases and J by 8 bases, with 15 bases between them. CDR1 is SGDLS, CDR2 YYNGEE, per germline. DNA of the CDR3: TGTGCCAGCAGCGTAGGTCCGGCAGGGGACTATTCACCCCTCCACTTT. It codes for CASSVGPAGDYSPLHF. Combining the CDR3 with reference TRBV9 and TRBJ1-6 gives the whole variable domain DSGVTQTPKHLITATGQRVTLRCSPRSGDLSVYWYQQSLDQGLQFLIQYYNGEERAKGNILERFSAQQFPDLHSELNLSSLELGDSALYFCASSVGPAGDYSPLHFGNGTRLTVT.

The CDR3 DNA sequence: TGTGCCAGCAGCCTTAGAGAATGGGGTGACAATCAGCCCCAGCATTTT. This codes for CASSLREWGDNQPQHF. The chain employs TRBV5-8 and TRBJ1-5; the D is unclear. The CDR3 loop spans 16 amino acids. The V and J ends lost 4 bases and 3 bases respectively, with 17 bases between them. From germline, CDR1 is SGHTS and CDR2 YDEGEE.

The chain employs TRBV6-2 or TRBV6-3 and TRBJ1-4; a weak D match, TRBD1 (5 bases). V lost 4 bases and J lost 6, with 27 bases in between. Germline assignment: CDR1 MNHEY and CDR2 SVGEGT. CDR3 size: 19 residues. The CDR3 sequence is CASSSARRRGSGGDEKLFF. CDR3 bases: TGTGCCAGCAGTTCCGCCCGCCGACGGGGGAGTGGTGGTGATGAAAAACTGTTTTTT.

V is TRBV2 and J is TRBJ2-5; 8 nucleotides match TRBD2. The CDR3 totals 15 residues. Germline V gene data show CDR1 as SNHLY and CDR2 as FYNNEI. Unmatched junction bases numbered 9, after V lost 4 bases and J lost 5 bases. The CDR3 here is CASSGPGGAAETQYF. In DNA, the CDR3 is TGTGCCAGCAGTGGGCCCGGGGGGGCGGCGGAGACCCAGTACTTC.

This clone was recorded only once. The CDR3 protein is CASSVSSGVSTGELFF. The CDR3 DNA reads TGTGCCAGCAGCGTATCGTCCGGGGTTAGCACCGGGGAGCTGTTTTTT. The chain carries TRBV9 and TRBJ2-2; the D gene is possibly TRBD2 (5 bases). The CDR3 sequence is 16 residues long. Germline CDR1 reads SGDLS; CDR2 reads YYNGEE. The V end lost 1 base, the J end lost 4 bases, and 14 bases lay between the germline ends.

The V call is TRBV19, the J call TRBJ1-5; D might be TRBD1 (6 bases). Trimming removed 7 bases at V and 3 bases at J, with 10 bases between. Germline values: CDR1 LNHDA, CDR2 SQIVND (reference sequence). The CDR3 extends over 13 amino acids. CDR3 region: CASNGQFNQPQHF. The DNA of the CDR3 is TGTGCCAGTAATGGACAGTTCAATCAGCCCCAGCATTTT.

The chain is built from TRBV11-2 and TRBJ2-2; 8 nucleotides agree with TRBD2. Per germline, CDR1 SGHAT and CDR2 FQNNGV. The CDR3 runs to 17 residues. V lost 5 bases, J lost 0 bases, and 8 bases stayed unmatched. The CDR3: CASSRGAGGSNTGELFF. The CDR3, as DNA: TGTGCCAGCAGCCGCGGTGCGGGGGGCTCGAACACCGGGGAGCTGTTTTTT.

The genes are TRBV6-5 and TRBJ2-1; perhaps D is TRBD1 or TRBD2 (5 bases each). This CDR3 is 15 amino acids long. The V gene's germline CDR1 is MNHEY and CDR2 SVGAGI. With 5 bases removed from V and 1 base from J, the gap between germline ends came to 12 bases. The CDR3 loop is CASSNGWGSYNEQFF. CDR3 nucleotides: TGTGCCAGCAGTAACGGGTGGGGGTCCTACAATGAGCAGTTCTTC.

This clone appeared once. CDR3 amino acids: CASSLHNEQFF. The CDR3 DNA follows: TGTGCCAGCAGTTTACACAATGAGCAGTTCTTC. The chain has TRBV27 and TRBJ2-1; D unclear. CDR3 length: 11 amino acids. V was shortened by 2 bases and J by 5 bases, with 1 base between the two germline ends. CDR1 and CDR2 from the germline V gene are MNHEY and SMNVEV (reference sequence).

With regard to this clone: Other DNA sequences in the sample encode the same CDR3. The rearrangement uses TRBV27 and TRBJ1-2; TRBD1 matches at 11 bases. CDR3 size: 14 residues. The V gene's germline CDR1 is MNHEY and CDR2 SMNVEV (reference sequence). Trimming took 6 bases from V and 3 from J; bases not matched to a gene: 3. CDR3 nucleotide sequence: TGTGCCAGCAGCCTGGGACAGGGGGACTATGGCTACACCTTC. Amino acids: CASSLGQGDYGYTF.

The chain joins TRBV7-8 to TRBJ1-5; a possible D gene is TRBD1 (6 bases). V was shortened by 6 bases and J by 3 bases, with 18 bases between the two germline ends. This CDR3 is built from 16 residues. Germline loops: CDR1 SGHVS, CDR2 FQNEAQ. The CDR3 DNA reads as TGTGCCAGCAGTTCCCAAACAGGGTTGGTCAATCAGCCCCAGCATTTT. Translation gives CASSSQTGLVNQPQHF.